This TCR beta chain was sequenced in a study of T cell repertoires in cytomegalovirus infection. About the study: Selected CMV epitopes included recently identified HLA-C-restricted ones as well as well-studied HLA-B-restricted ones. Regarding the study as a whole: Cumulative public TCR beta family frequency identified carriers of CMV plus the relevant HLA. Dominating the ex vivo response were HLA-C-restricted CMV-specific TCR beta clonotypes.

Germline V gene data show CDR1 as SGHVS and CDR2 as FNYEAQ. This CDR3 has 15 amino acids. TCRdb fed the reads into MiXCR, producing one record per CDR3 protein. The sample shows 900,000 to 950,000 distinct CDR3 sequences, about a third of them seen only once. As for this clonotype: Its antigen is still unknown. A much larger clone lies a single base off, so this may be a read error.

The chain couples TRBV7-6 to TRBJ2-3; tentative D call: TRBD2 (5 bases). This clonotype was obtained from a human donor in good health (CMV status not recorded). Some clones in this sample may be carry-over from other donors' samples. The sequencing here drew on cultured CD8+ T cells from PBMCs, taken from culture after CMV antigen stimulation. CDR3 bases: TGTACCAGCAGCCGAACCGGGAAATACACAGATACGCAGTATTTT. This translates into CTSSRTGKYTDTQYF.